These T cell receptor beta chains were read from a single sample in a study of Graves' ophthalmopathy and Graves' hyperthyroidism. TCRdb independently ran MiXCR on the multiplex PCR reads; one entry per CDR3 protein. This table holds approximately 480,000 distinct CDR3 sequences, approximately 14% found once. The material sequenced was blood. Receptors originate from a woman between 25 and 40 years old with Graves' ophthalmopathy. The CDR3 runs from the conserved cysteine through the conserved F or W. D genes are given only for firm matches. Only part of the rows carry a size: once, few, many, or a class if the clone is expanded.

many,TRBV6-1,TRBJ1-1,-,TGTGCCAGCAGTGTGGACAATATGAACACTGAAGCTTTCTTT,CASSVDNMNTEAFF
-,TRBV20-1,TRBJ1-5,TRBD1,TGCAGTGCTAGTAGTTCAGGGGGTAAACATCAGCCCCAGCATTTT,CSASSSGGKHQPQHF
-,TRBV11-1,TRBJ2-2,-,TGTGCCAGCAGACTAGGGCGGAACTTCGTCCCCGGGGAGCTGTTTTTT,CASRLGRNFVPGELFF
many,TRBV12-3/TRBV12-4,TRBJ2-5,-,TGTGCCAGCAGTCCCGGGACGGATCAAGAGACCCAGTACTTC,CASSPGTDQETQYF
-,TRBV20-1,TRBJ1-1,-,TGCAGTGCAGGGGGAGGGTCGGCTGAAGCTTTCTTT,CSAGGGSAEAFF
many,TRBV5-1,TRBJ1-2,-,TGCGCCAGCAGCGGAACCGGGACCTATGGCTACACCTTC,CASSGTGTYGYTF
many,TRBV5-6,TRBJ1-1,TRBD1,TGTGCCAGCAGCTACCTCGGGACAGGGGAGAACACTGAAGCTTTCTTT,CASSYLGTGENTEAFF
many,TRBV28,TRBJ2-7,TRBD2,TGTGCCAGCAGTTTGGGTGGAGCGGGAGTGGGCGAGCAGTACTTC,CASSLGGAGVGEQYF
many,TRBV12-3/TRBV12-4,TRBJ1-2,-,TGTGCCAGCAGTACCGAAAACTATGGCTACACCTTC,CASSTENYGYTF
many,TRBV10-1,TRBJ2-5,TRBD1,TGCGCCAGCAGTGAGTCAGGGACAGGGGGTCAAGAGACCCAGTACTTC,CASSESGTGGQETQYF
many,TRBV6-1,TRBJ2-2,TRBD2,TGTGCCAGCAGGCGTACTAGCGGGTCGAACACCGGGGAGCTGTTTTTT,CASRRTSGSNTGELFF
-,TRBV19,TRBJ1-5,-,TGTGCCAGTAGTCCCCGTCAACGGACCCCCCAGCATTTT,CASSPRQRTPQHF
many,TRBV6-1,TRBJ1-5,-,TGTGCCAGCAGGGACTTACAGGGAGGGGGTCAGCCCCAGCATTTT,CASRDLQGGGQPQHF
many,TRBV7-6,TRBJ2-7,-,TGTGCCAGCAGCTTAGCGTTGCGGGGGCCAAGACCTTCCTACGAGCAGTACTTC,CASSLALRGPRPSYEQYF
many,TRBV29-1,TRBJ2-7,-,TGCAGCGTTGATGGGGGCGAGTACGAGCAGTACTTC,CSVDGGEYEQYF
few,TRBV6-1,TRBJ2-7,-,TGTGCCAGCAGTCCCCAGCTAGACGAGCAGTACTTC,CASSPQLDEQYF
many,TRBV12-3/TRBV12-4,TRBJ1-1,TRBD1,TGTGCCAGCAGTTTAGGAGACAGGGCTGGAGCTTTCTTT,CASSLGDRAGAFF
many,TRBV28,TRBJ1-1,-,TGTGCCAGCCGCCGCCGGGGTGACGAAACTGAAGCTTTCTTT,CASRRRGDETEAFF
-,TRBV12-3/TRBV12-4,TRBJ1-2,-,TGTGCCAGCGGAGTACAGGGAGCCATCGGCTACACCTTC,CASGVQGAIGYTF
many,TRBV5-1,TRBJ1-6,-,TGCGCCAGCAGCCCACAGGGTTCTAATTCACCCCTCCACTTT,CASSPQGSNSPLHF
many,TRBV9,TRBJ2-7,TRBD1,TGTGCCAGCAGCCCTCTAGGGACAGGCGTATTCGAGCAGTACTTC,CASSPLGTGVFEQYF
-,TRBV10-3,TRBJ2-5,-,TGTGCCATCAAGGCGGGGACCTACTCCCAAGAGACCCAGTACTTC,CAIKAGTYSQETQYF
-,TRBV11-2,TRBJ2-2,TRBD1,TGTGCCAGCAGCTTGACAGGGGGCCGGGGCACCGGGGAGCTGTGGTTT,CASSLTGGRGTGELWF
few,TRBV3-1,TRBJ1-6,-,TGTGCCAGCAGGGAATTGAATTCACCCCTCCACTTT,CASRELNSPLHF
-,TRBV20-1,TRBJ1-2,-,TGCAGTGCTAGAGATTCGACAGTAGGCTACACCTTC,CSARDSTVGYTF
many,TRBV4-2,TRBJ2-2,-,TGTGCCAGCAGCCCGGCGGGCGGGCGAAACACCGGGGAGCTGTTTTTT,CASSPAGGRNTGELFF
many,TRBV27,TRBJ1-1,-,TGTGCCAGCAGTTTTGGGGGACCCCGTCGGGATGCTTTCTTT,CASSFGGPRRDAFF
many,TRBV7-8,TRBJ1-1,-,TGTGCCAGCAGCTTAGAGGGCAGCATGAACACTGAAGCTTTCTTT,CASSLEGSMNTEAFF
many,TRBV29-1,TRBJ2-7,TRBD2,TGCAGCACCGGGACTAGCGGATCCTACGAGCAGTACTTC,CSTGTSGSYEQYF
few,TRBV20-1,TRBJ2-7,TRBD1,TGCAGTGCTAGAGATATCGCCGGGACAGGATTATCCTACGAGCAGTACTTC,CSARDIAGTGLSYEQYF
many,TRBV20-1,TRBJ2-7,TRBD1,TGCAGTGCTAGTCCGACAGGGGGGACCTACGAGCAGTACTTC,CSASPTGGTYEQYF
few,TRBV11-3,TRBJ1-3,-,TGTGCCAGCAGCTTAGATTTGGGGACCGGAAACACCATATATTTT,CASSLDLGTGNTIYF
many,TRBV28,TRBJ2-7,TRBD1,TGTGCCAGCAGCCTCAGGGACAGCTACGAGCAGTACTTC,CASSLRDSYEQYF
many,TRBV19,TRBJ2-2,TRBD2,TGTGCCACCAGCGGGAGTGTCGGGGAGCTGTTTTTT,CATSGSVGELFF
many,TRBV27,TRBJ1-1,-,TGTGCCAGCACCCACGGCGCGGGGGCATCAGCTTTCTTT,CASTHGAGASAFF
few,TRBV5-1,TRBJ2-7,TRBD2,TGCGCCAGCAGCTTAACCGGGACTAGAGGATCGGAGTACTTC,CASSLTGTRGSEYF
many,TRBV5-1,TRBJ1-1,-,TGCGCCAGCAGCTTGTCGTGGGTGAACACTGAAGCTTTCTTT,CASSLSWVNTEAFF
many,TRBV14,TRBJ2-5,-,TGTGCCAGCAGCCGCGGGACGGGAGAGACCCAGTACTTC,CASSRGTGETQYF
-,TRBV20-1,TRBJ1-1,TRBD1,TGCAGTGCTAGAGATACGGGCACAGGGGGCACTGAAGCTTTCTTT,CSARDTGTGGTEAFF
many,TRBV20-1,TRBJ1-1,-,TGCAGTGCTAGAGATCGGGTCGGCAACACTGAAGCTTTCTTT,CSARDRVGNTEAFF
many,TRBV28,TRBJ1-1,-,TGTGCCACCTTAGGGGGCACTGAAGCTTTCTTT,CATLGGTEAFF
many,TRBV27,TRBJ1-2,-,TGTGCCAGCAGTCGGGAGCGGCGCTATGGCTACACCTTC,CASSRERRYGYTF
many,TRBV5-5,TRBJ1-2,-,TGTGCCAGCAGCCCCCTGGCGGTACTAGCTAACTATGGCTGCACCTTC,CASSPLAVLANYGCTF
many,TRBV15,TRBJ1-2,TRBD1,TGTGCCACCAGCAGAGATCTGAAAGGGGGCAGCTATGGCTACACCTTC,CATSRDLKGGSYGYTF
many,TRBV20-1,TRBJ2-7,TRBD2,TGCAGTGCTCATAGCGGGGCCACATCCTACGAGCAGTACTTC,CSAHSGATSYEQYF
few,TRBV6-2/TRBV6-3,TRBJ2-3,TRBD1,TGTGCCAGCAGTTACAGGCGGGACAGGATTCTATTCACAGATACGCAGTATTTT,CASSYRRDRILFTDTQYF
many,TRBV6-5,TRBJ2-7,TRBD2,TGTGCCAGCAGCTCCGGGACTACCTACGAGCAGTACTTC,CASSSGTTYEQYF
few,TRBV12-3/TRBV12-4,TRBJ1-2,-,TGTGCCAGCAGCTCAACAGCAACCTATGGCTACACCTTC,CASSSTATYGYTF
many,TRBV28,TRBJ1-5,TRBD1,TGTGCCAGCACCGGACCAACCGGGACAGGGTCTCAGCCCCAGCATTTT,CASTGPTGTGSQPQHF
many,TRBV5-1,TRBJ2-2,TRBD1,TGCGCCAGCAGCTCGGGACAGGGGGCCACCGGGGAGCTGTTTTTT,CASSSGQGATGELFF
-,TRBV7-9,TRBJ2-7,-,TGTGCCAGCAGCATGAACGATCAGTACTTC,CASSMNDQYF
many,TRBV9,TRBJ1-3,TRBD1,TGTGCCAGCAGCTCCCGACAGGGGACCTCTGGAAACACCATATATTTT,CASSSRQGTSGNTIYF
many,TRBV27,TRBJ1-1,TRBD1,TGTGCCAGCAGTTCCAGGGGGGTGTACACTGAAGCTTTCTTT,CASSSRGVYTEAFF